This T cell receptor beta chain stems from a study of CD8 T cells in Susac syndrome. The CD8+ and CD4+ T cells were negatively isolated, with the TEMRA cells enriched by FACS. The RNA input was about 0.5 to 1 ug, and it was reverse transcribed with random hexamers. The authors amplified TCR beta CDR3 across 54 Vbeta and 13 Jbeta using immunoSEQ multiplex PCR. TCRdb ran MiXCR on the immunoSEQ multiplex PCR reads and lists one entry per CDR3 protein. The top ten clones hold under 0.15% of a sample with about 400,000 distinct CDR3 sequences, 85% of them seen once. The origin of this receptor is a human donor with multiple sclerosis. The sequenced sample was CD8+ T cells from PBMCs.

CDR3 residues: CAGWSVGVSYTF. CDR3 bases: TGTGCAGGGTGGTCTGTTGGGGTTAGCTACACCTTC. The rearrangement links TRBV30 to TRBJ1-2; D unclear. The CDR3 contains 12 residues. In germline, CDR1 is GTSNPN, CDR2 SVGIG (reference sequence). The entire variable domain, with the rest obtained from reference TRBV30 and TRBJ1-2, is as follows: SQTIHQWPATLVQPVGSPLSLECTVEGTSNPNLYWYRQAAGRGLQLLFYSVGIGQISSEVPQNLSASRPQDRQFILSSKKLLLSDSGFYLCAGWSVGVSYTFGSGTRLTVV.